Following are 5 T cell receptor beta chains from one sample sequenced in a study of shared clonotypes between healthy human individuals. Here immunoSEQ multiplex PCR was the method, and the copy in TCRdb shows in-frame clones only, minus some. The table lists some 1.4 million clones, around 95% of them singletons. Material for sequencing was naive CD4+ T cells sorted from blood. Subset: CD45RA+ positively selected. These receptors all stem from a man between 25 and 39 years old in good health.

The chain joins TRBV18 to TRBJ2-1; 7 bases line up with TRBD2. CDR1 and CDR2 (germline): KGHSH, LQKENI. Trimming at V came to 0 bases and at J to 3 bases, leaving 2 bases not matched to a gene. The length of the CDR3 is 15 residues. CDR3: CASSPPSSGYNEQFF. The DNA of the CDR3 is TGTGCCAGCTCACCACCTTCTAGCGGCTACAATGAGCAGTTCTTC. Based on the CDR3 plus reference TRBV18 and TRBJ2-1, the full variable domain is NAGVMQNPRHLVRRRGQEARLRCSPMKGHSHVYWYRQLPEEGLKFMVYLQKENIIDESGMPKERFSAEFPKEGPSILRIQQVVRGDSAAYFCASSPPSSGYNEQFFGPGTRLTVL.

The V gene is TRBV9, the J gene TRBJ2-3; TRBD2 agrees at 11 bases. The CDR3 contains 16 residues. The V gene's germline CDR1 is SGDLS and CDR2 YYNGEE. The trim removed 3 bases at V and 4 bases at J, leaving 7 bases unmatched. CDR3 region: CASSATSGRPADTQYF. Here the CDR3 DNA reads TGTGCCAGCAGCGCCACTAGCGGGAGACCTGCAGATACGCAGTATTTT.

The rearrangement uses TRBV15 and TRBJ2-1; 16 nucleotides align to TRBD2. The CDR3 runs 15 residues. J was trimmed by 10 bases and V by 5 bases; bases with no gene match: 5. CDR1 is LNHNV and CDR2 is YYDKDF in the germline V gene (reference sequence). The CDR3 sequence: CATSRGLAGGEEQFF. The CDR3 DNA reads TGTGCCACCAGCCGGGGACTAGCGGGAGGGGAGGAGCAGTTCTTC. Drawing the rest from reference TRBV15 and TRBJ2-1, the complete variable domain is DAMVIQNPRYQVTQFGKPVTLSCSQTLNHNVMYWYQQKSSQAPKLLFHYYDKDFNNEADTPDNFQSRRPNTSFCFLDIRSPGLGDTAMYLCATSRGLAGGEEQFFGPGTRLTVL.

This chain's CDR3 is CASSILAGNTEAFF. The CDR3 coding sequence is TGTGCCAGTAGTATTTTGGCAGGGAACACTGAAGCTTTCTTT. The V call is TRBV19, the J call TRBJ1-1; D ambiguous. Germline V gene data show CDR1 as LNHDA and CDR2 as SQIVND (reference sequence). The CDR3 runs 14 residues. Trimming left V 3 bases short and J 1 base short, with 9 bases between.

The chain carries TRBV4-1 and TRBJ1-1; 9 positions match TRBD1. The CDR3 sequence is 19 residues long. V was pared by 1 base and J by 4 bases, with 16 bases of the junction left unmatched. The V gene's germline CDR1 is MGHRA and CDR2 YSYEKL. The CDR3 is CASSQVNNRGRRMGTEAFF. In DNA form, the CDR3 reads TGCGCCAGCAGCCAAGTTAATAACAGGGGGCGTAGAATGGGCACTGAAGCTTTCTTT.